Described below is a single T cell receptor (beta chain) sequence and its context. The entry originates in a study of blood T cell repertoires in COVID-19. The overall study: Material from acute and convalescent COVID-19 was sourced from the United States, Italy and Spain.

As handled by the study authors: Reference gene primer amplification gave estimated nucleated cell counts. The data were produced by immunoSEQ multiplex PCR, yet TCRdb's version contains in-frame clones alone and is incomplete. Clone size and the V and J calls come from that table; the DNA yielded D and trimming. The profile shows fewer than 200,000 clones, about four fifths of them singletons. The CDR3 contains 13 residues. Germline V gene data show CDR1 as SGDLS and CDR2 as YYNGEE. V shed 1 base and J shed 2 bases, with 4 bases lying between them. The chain combines TRBV9 with TRBJ1-3; D is unclear. The TCR comes from a woman aged 55-70 years with COVID-19, enrolled during active disease. The sample taken for sequencing was peripheral blood. Here the CDR3 reads CASSVTAGNTIYF. In DNA form, the CDR3 reads TGTGCCAGCAGCGTAACAGCTGGAAACACCATATATTTT.